This T cell receptor beta chain was sequenced during a study of control samples from healthy donors and cancer patients. Here immunoSEQ multiplex PCR was the method, and the copy in TCRdb shows in-frame clones only, minus some. The sample includes around 23,000 clones, more than 80% of them seen just once. Germline CDR1 SGDLS, CDR2 YYNGEE. V lost 0 bases and J 4 bases, leaving 5 bases between the germline ends. The CDR3 totals 13 residues. The V call is TRBV9, the J call TRBJ2-1; D gene unclear. This clonotype was sampled from a man aged 55 to 70 with head and neck cancer. The sequencing input was PBMCs. The CDR3 DNA follows: TGTGCCAGCAGCGTAGGCTTTTACAATGAGCAGTTCTTC. Protein: CASSVGFYNEQFF.